This T cell receptor beta chain was sequenced in a study of cytomegalovirus exposure and HLA in healthy donors. This CDR3 is built from 18 residues. CDR1 is SGHAT and CDR2 is FQNNGV in the germline V gene. V lost 4 bases and J lost 0; bases outside the gene matches: 8. Unrecorded immune exposures were likely, despite nominal health at sampling. The PCR had 60 Vbeta and 13 Jbeta primers. The assay was immunoSEQ multiplex PCR, and TCRdb's table has in-frame clones only and misses some. This repertoire shows tens of thousands of clones, about 73% found once; its top ten account for 3.5% to 4.5%. Sequenced sample: PBMCs. This rearrangement joins TRBV11-2 to TRBJ2-6, with 8 bases identical to TRBD2. This clonotype was obtained from a man aged 35 to 55 in good health and CMV-seronegative. The chain's CDR3 is CASSSHGGVNSGANVLTF. DNA for the CDR3: TGTGCCAGCAGCTCCCACGGGGGGGTTAACTCTGGGGCCAACGTCCTGACTTTC.